The clone carrying this TCR beta chain showed up just a few times. The PCR was carried out with 60 Vbeta primers and 13 Jbeta primers. Generated by immunoSEQ multiplex PCR, the TCRdb table keeps only in-frame clones and is missing some. The data show about 100,000 clones, 81% seen once. This entry belongs to a study of cytomegalovirus exposure and HLA in healthy donors. Material for sequencing was PBMCs. This TCR was recovered from a woman aged 70-85 years in good health and CMV-seropositive.

The CDR3 nucleotides read TGTGCCAGCAGTTACTCAGACGCCCTAGGTCCCCAGCATTTT. Translating it yields CASSYSDALGPQHF. The chain employs TRBV6-5 and TRBJ1-5; D is uncertain. The CDR3 has 14 amino acids. V was cut by 0 bases and J by 10 bases, with 13 bases left in between. Germline V gene data show CDR1 as MNHEY and CDR2 as SVGAGI.